The rows below give T cell receptor beta chains drawn from one sample of a study of T cells after yellow fever vaccination. TCRdb processed the 5' RACE reads anew with MiXCR; each CDR3 protein has one entry. The sample yields hundreds of thousands of distinct CDR3 sequences, 8.7% seen once. The sequencing here drew on PBMCs, taken on the day of the first yellow fever vaccination. The receptor set was obtained from a man aged 18-30 years who received the YFV17D yellow fever vaccine. Both conserved end residues are part of each CDR3. The D gene is left open where the match is weak. For some rows the clone size is stated as once, few or many, or as a class when expanded; others skip it.

CDR3 protein,CDR3 DNA,V gene,D gene,clone size,J gene
CASSLQGAGGEQFF,TGTGCCAGCAGCCTCCAGGGGGCGGGTGGTGAGCAGTTCTTC,TRBV27,TRBD1,NA,TRBJ2-1
CSARDLGGLDTQYF,TGCAGTGCTAGAGATCTAGGGGGGTTGGATACGCAGTATTTT,TRBV20-1,NA,many,TRBJ2-3
CASSPQATNEKLFF,TGTGCCAGCAGCCCCCAGGCAACTAATGAAAAACTGTTTTTT,TRBV4-2,NA,many,TRBJ1-4
CASSQGVRAKDEQFF,TGCGCCAGCAGCCAAGGGGTGCGGGCTAAGGATGAGCAGTTCTTC,TRBV4-3,NA,NA,TRBJ2-1
CASALGAGSYERYF,TGTGCCAGTGCCTTGGGGGCGGGCTCCTACGAGCGGTACTTC,TRBV11-2,NA,NA,TRBJ2-7
CASSTPWTGGNEKLFF,TGTGCCAGTAGTACCCCTTGGACAGGGGGGAATGAAAAACTGTTTTTT,TRBV19,TRBD1,few,TRBJ1-4
CASSLPQGKLFF,TGTGCCAGCAGTTTACCCCAGGGAAAACTGTTTTTT,TRBV27,NA,few,TRBJ1-4
CASSLYYEQYF,TGCGCCAGCAGCCTATATTACGAGCAGTACTTC,TRBV5-1,NA,many,TRBJ2-7
CASSEVAFQETQYF,TGTGCCAGCAGTGAAGTAGCGTTCCAAGAGACCCAGTACTTC,TRBV2,NA,few,TRBJ2-5
CAGVRDESSYNSPLHF,TGTGCCGGGGTCCGGGACGAGAGCTCCTATAATTCACCCCTCCACTTT,TRBV7-9,NA,many,TRBJ1-6
CASSVGGEDYEQYF,TGTGCCAGCAGCGTAGGCGGGGAGGACTACGAGCAGTACTTC,TRBV9,NA,few,TRBJ2-7
CSAPSRTGGYTDTQYF,TGCAGTGCCCCAAGTCGGACGGGGGGCTACACAGATACGCAGTATTTT,TRBV20-1,NA,few,TRBJ2-3
CSAIGTGADTQYF,TGCAGTGCTATAGGGACAGGAGCAGATACGCAGTATTTT,TRBV20-1,TRBD1,NA,TRBJ2-3
CAISDRGAEAFF,TGTGCCATCAGTGACAGGGGCGCTGAAGCTTTCTTT,TRBV10-3,NA,NA,TRBJ1-1